This TCR beta chain was found in a study of chemoradiotherapy in HPV16-positive cancers. Study in general: A couple of HPV16-positive patients' cells yielded candidate HPV-specific clones and common motifs. The study, taken as a whole, reports: Only a couple of HPV16-positive patients supplied the functional HPV-specificity definition. Candidate HPV-specific clones and E7-related TCR motifs grew in tumor during treatment.

Over chemoradiotherapy, repertoires were sampled more than once. In regard to this clone: The antigen is unknown.

Germline V gene lookup returns CDR1 SGHNT and CDR2 YYREEE (reference sequence). The CDR3 runs 15 residues. V lost 2 bases and J lost 2, with 11 bases in between. Data came from immunoSEQ multiplex PCR; TCRdb stores just in-frame clones and leaves some out. Among about 6,200 clones, about 80% were seen once, and the ten largest hold 6.2%. This chain uses TRBV5-4 with TRBJ1-5; D remains ambiguous. The clonotype originates from a human donor with HPV-associated anogenital cancer. This specimen was tumor tissue, taken from a patient who underwent chemoradiotherapy. Here the CDR3 reads CASSLHGSGNQPQHF. CDR3 DNA sequence: TGTGCCAGCAGCTTACACGGGTCGGGCAATCAGCCCCAGCATTTT.